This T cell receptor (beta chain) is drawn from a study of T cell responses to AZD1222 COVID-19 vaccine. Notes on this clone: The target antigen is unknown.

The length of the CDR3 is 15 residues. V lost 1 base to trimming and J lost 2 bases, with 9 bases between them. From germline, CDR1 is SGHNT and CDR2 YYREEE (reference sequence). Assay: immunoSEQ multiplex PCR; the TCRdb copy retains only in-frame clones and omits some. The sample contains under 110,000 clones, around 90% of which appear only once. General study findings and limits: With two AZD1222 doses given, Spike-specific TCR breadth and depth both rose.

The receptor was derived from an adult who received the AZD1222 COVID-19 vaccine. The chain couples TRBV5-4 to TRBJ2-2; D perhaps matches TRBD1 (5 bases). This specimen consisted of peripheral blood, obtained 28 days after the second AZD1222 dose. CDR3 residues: CASSLRGGNTGELFF. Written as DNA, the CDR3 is TGTGCCAGCAGCTTGAGGGGTGGTAACACCGGGGAGCTGTTTTTT.